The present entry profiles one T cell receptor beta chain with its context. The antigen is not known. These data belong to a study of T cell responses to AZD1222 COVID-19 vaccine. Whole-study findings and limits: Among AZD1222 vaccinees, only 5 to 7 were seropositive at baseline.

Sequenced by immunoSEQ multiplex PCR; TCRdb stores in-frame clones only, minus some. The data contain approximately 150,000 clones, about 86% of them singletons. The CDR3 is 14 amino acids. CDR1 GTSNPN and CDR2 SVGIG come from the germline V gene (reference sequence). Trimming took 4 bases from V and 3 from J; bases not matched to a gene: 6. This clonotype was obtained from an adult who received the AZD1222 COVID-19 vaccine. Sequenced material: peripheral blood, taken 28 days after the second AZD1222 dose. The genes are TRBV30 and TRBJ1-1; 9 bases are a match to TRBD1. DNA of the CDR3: TGTGCCTGGAATCCGACAGGGGGTGACACTGAAGCTTTCTTT. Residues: CAWNPTGGDTEAFF.